This TCR beta chain emerged from a study of T cells in Graves' hyperthyroidism and ophthalmopathy. Notes on the study in general: Most expanded thyroid clonotypes above 0.001 also appeared in blood. Using 13 V-J features, a model discriminated ophthalmopathy from stable hyperthyroidism.

Amplification of TCR beta CDR3 regions used RNA as the template. When the TCR CDR3 underwent first-round RT-PCR, the HTBI primer set was used. TCRdb fed the multiplex PCR reads into MiXCR, producing one record per CDR3 protein. This table holds fewer than 500,000 distinct CDR3 sequences, more than 12% found once. Subjects with ophthalmopathy showed a Clinical Activity Score no lower than 3, a NOSPECS grade no lower than 4, and a duration shorter than 3 months. Germline V gene data show CDR1 as LGHDT and CDR2 as YNNKEL (reference sequence). Trimming took off 4 bases at V and 8 bases at J, with 11 bases between the two ends. This CDR3 region has 12 residues. This clonotype occurred many times. Its antigen is not identified.

V is TRBV3-1 and J is TRBJ1-2, with D unresolved. The source material was blood. The clonotype comes from a woman aged 25-40 years with Graves' ophthalmopathy. CDR3 residues: CASSPHGDGYTF. CDR3 coding DNA: TGTGCCAGCAGCCCCCATGGAGACGGCTACACCTTC.